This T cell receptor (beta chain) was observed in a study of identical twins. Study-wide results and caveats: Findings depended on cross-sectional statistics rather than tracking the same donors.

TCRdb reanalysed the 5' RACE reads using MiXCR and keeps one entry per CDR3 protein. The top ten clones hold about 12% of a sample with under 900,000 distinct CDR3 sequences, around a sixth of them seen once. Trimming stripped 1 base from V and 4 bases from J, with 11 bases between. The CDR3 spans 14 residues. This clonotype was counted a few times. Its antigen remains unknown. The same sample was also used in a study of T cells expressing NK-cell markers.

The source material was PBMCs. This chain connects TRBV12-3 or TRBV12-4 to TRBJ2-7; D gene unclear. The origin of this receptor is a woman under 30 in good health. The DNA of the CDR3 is TGTGCCAGCAGTTTAGAGTGGGGTAGATACGAGCAGTACTTC. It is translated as CASSLEWGRYEQYF.